The rows below give T cell receptor beta chains drawn from one sample of a study of vaccination effects on CD4 cells after COVID-19. Only in-frame clones appear in the TCRdb table, and some are missing; sequencing was by immunoSEQ multiplex PCR. The sample records fewer than 90,000 clones, under 85% being singletons. These receptors' antigens are unknown. Source: CD4+ T cells from PBMCs cultured with HIV peptides, taken before COVID-19 vaccination. Every receptor here comes from a human donor who had a prior SARS-CoV-2 infection. Each CDR3 is given with its conserved first and last residue. D genes are given only for firm matches. Size tells how often a clone was seen (once, few, many) or the class of an expanded clone, and some rows leave it out.

CDR3 protein	CDR3 DNA	J gene	V gene	D gene	clone size
CASSALAGVGGRDTQYF	TGTGCCAGCAGCGCCCTAGCGGGAGTTGGTGGAAGAGATACGCAGTATTTT	TRBJ2-3	TRBV9	TRBD2	.
CASSHPQGNTGELFF	TGTGCCAGCAGCCACCCCCAGGGGAACACCGGGGAGCTGTTTTTT	TRBJ2-2	TRBV12-1	.	.
CATSIYLGGTGFEQYF	TGTGCCACCAGCATTTACTTGGGGGGGACAGGGTTCGAGCAGTACTTC	TRBJ2-7	TRBV15	TRBD1	.
CASSVSGAGYTF	TGTGCCAGCAGCGTATCCGGGGCGGGCTACACCTTC	TRBJ1-2	TRBV9	.	.
CASSVPGGETQYF	TGTGCCAGCAGCGTGCCAGGGGGGGAGACCCAGTACTTC	TRBJ2-5	TRBV5-5	.	once
CAWTQTNNSPLHF	TGTGCCTGGACGCAGACAAACAATTCACCCCTCCACTTT	TRBJ1-6	TRBV30	.	.
CASSAGTVGNTIYF	TGTGCCAGCAGCGCAGGGACGGTTGGAAACACCATATATTTT	TRBJ1-3	TRBV7-9	.	.
CASSPGQDLYEQYF	TGTGCCAGCTCACCAGGGCAGGACCTCTACGAGCAGTACTTC	TRBJ2-7	TRBV18	.	.
CASSPTDGTGSPLHF	TGTGCCAGCTCACCAACCGACGGGACGGGATCACCCCTCCACTTT	TRBJ1-6	TRBV18	.	.
CASSESTWADTQYF	TGTGCCAGCAGTGAAAGTACGTGGGCGGATACGCAGTATTTT	TRBJ2-3	TRBV2	.	.
CASSLDGYGYTF	TGTGCCAGCAGTTTAGACGGATATGGCTACACCTTC	TRBJ1-2	TRBV12-3/TRBV12-4	.	.
CASTFLWGDTQYF	TGTGCCAGCACGTTTCTCTGGGGGGATACGCAGTATTTT	TRBJ2-3	TRBV2	.	.
CASSRGQETQYF	TGTGCCAGCAGTAGGGGGCAGGAGACCCAGTACTTC	TRBJ2-5	TRBV2	TRBD1	.
CASSSAGDALWYF	TGCGCCAGCAGCTCGGCGGGGGATGCCCTATGGTACTTC	TRBJ2-7	TRBV5-1	TRBD2	.
CAIKGGETQYF	TGTGCCATAAAAGGGGGGGAGACCCAGTACTTC	TRBJ2-5	TRBV10-3	.	once
CASSLGYYGYTF	TGTGCCAGCAGCTTGGGGTACTATGGCTACACCTTC	TRBJ1-2	TRBV7-2	.	few